The T cell receptor beta chain under discussion was sequenced for a study of OX40 agonist ivuxolimab in advanced cancers. The V end was cut by 6 bases, the J end by 1 base, with 10 bases between. Germline CDR1 reads ENHRY; CDR2 reads SYGVKD. CDR3 size: 14 residues. Profiled with immunoSEQ multiplex PCR; TCRdb holds only in-frame clones, not every one. The sample holds 60,000 to 75,000 clones, about 90% seen once. The sequenced sample was CD4+ or CD8+ T cells sorted from blood, obtained in a trial of the OX40 agonist ivuxolimab. V gene TRBV10-3 combines with J gene TRBJ1-5, with D possibly matching TRBD1 (5 bases). The source is an adult with an advanced solid tumor such as melanoma, head and neck, liver or kidney cancer. DNA for the CDR3: TGTGCCATCAGAGACAGTTTAAGCAATCAGCCCCAGCATTTT. It codes for CAIRDSLSNQPQHF.